One and the same sample provided the 12 T cell receptor beta chains below, sequenced in a study of regulatory T cells in long-lasting Graves disease. Arm-PCR of CDR3 regions and iRepertoire HTBI primers were the basis on which TCR beta libraries were built. Via MiXCR, TCRdb re-called the multiplex PCR reads, giving one row per CDR3 protein. The sample holds hundreds of thousands of distinct CDR3 sequences, about 12% seen once. Time point given: newly diagnosed GD, antithyroid drugs for less than 3 months. After RNA was extracted from PBMCs, the TCR library was made from it. The sample was also reused in another study, on T cells in Graves' hyperthyroidism and ophthalmopathy.

Source: peripheral blood mononuclear cells (PBMCs), taken at new diagnosis, from a patient treated with antithyroid drugs. These receptor sequences come from a woman under 40 with Graves disease.

Ten or more counts support this clonotype. This rearrangement joins TRBV18 to TRBJ2-1; TRBD1 is a possible D gene (5 bases). Trimming pared 6 bases from V and 8 bases from J, leaving 20 bases between. CDR3 length equals 15 residues. Germline CDR1 is KGHSH and CDR2 is LQKENI. The chain's CDR3 is CASSPKGPWGDEQFF. In nucleotides, the CDR3 is TGTGCCAGCTCCCCAAAGGGTCCGTGGGGCGATGAGCAGTTCTTC.

This clonotype occurred many times. The chain combines TRBV28 with TRBJ1-2; 10 bases fit TRBD1. V lost 4 bases, J lost 6 bases, and 11 bases stayed unmatched. The germline CDR1 and CDR2 sequences are MDHEN and SYDVKM. The CDR3 is 16 amino acids. CDR3 sequence: CASSSWRQGAKHGYTF. The CDR3 region has the DNA TGTGCCAGCAGTTCCTGGCGACAGGGGGCGAAGCATGGCTACACCTTC.

This clonotype was recorded at least ten times. The chain couples TRBV5-5 to TRBJ2-1, with TRBD2 as a possible D gene (6 bases). Germline-derived CDR1 and CDR2 are SGHKS and YYEKEE (reference sequence). CDR3 length equals 15 residues. V was trimmed by 1 base and J by 4 bases, leaving 12 bases between them. In DNA, the CDR3 is TGTGCCAGCAGCTTGACGAGCGGGCAATACAATGAGCAGTTCTTC. Amino acids: CASSLTSGQYNEQFF. Complete variable domain (other parts from reference TRBV5-5 and TRBJ2-1): DAGVTQSPTHLIKTRGQQVTLRCSPISGHKSVSWYQQVLGQGPQFIFQYYEKEERGRGNFPDRFSARQFPNYSSELNVNALLLGDSALYLCASSLTSGQYNEQFFGPGTRLTVL.

The gene calls are TRBV4-3 and TRBJ1-6, with D maybe TRBD1 (5 bases). In germline, CDR1 is LGHNA, CDR2 YSLEER. This CDR3 contains 16 residues. V was trimmed by 4 bases and J by 0 bases, leaving 10 bases between them. The CDR3 DNA is TGCGCCAGCAGCCCCGGGGGGGTCTCCTATAATTCACCCCTCCACTTT. Its translation: CASSPGGVSYNSPLHF.

The V gene is TRBV7-2, the J gene TRBJ2-7; 11 bases are a match to TRBD1. J was trimmed by 6 bases and V by 5 bases; bases with no gene match: 6. The CDR3 has 14 amino acids. CDR1 and CDR2 (germline): SGHTA, FQGNSA. The CDR3 DNA follows: TGTGCCAGCAGCCCCGGGACAGGGGGAGGCGAGCAGTACGTC. Encoded protein: CASSPGTGGGEQYV.

This clonotype was counted a few times. The rearrangement joins TRBV20-1 to TRBJ2-1, with 9 nucleotides matching TRBD2. CDR1 is DFQATT and CDR2 is SNEGSKA in the germline V gene (reference sequence). CDR3 size: 15 residues. Unmatched junction bases numbered 12, after V lost 5 bases and J lost 7 bases. The CDR3 region is CSAGPSGKAANEQFF. CDR3 in DNA: TGCAGTGCTGGCCCTAGCGGGAAGGCGGCGAATGAGCAGTTCTTC.

This clonotype has a count of ten or more. The V gene is TRBV2, the J gene TRBJ1-2, with 8 bases fitting TRBD1. CDR1 is SNHLY, CDR2 FYNNEI, per germline. J was trimmed by 8 bases and V by 5 bases; bases with no gene match: 7. CDR3 size: 13 residues. The CDR3 loop reads CASSFTRDRGYTF. The CDR3 nucleotides read TGTGCCAGCAGTTTCACCCGGGACAGGGGCTACACCTTC.

This clonotype was seen ten or more times. The rearrangement joins TRBV29-1 to TRBJ2-1; D ambiguous. The end of the DNA fits TRBJ2-7 better, so the J call may be wrong. Germline V CDR1 and CDR2: SQVTM, ANQGSEA. This CDR3 contains 11 residues. The CDR3 bases are TGCAGCGTTGTATTCTCCGGCCTACAGTACTTC. As protein: CSVVFSGLQYF.

This clonotype was detected only a few times. This chain connects TRBV11-3 to TRBJ2-4, with D perhaps given as TRBD1 or TRBD2 (5 bases each). This CDR3 region has 16 residues. Per the germline V gene, CDR1 is SGHNT and CDR2 is YENEEA. Trimming removed 5 bases at V and 1 base at J, with 15 bases between. The CDR3 sequence: CASSLAEGTAKNIQYF. CDR3 nucleotides: TGTGCCAGCAGCCTAGCAGAAGGGACGGCCAAAAACATTCAGTACTTC.

At least ten counts were recorded for this clonotype. CDR3 bases: TGTGCCAGCTGTAAGGGAGAAGGGACTGAAGCTTTCTTT. Residues: CASCKGEGTEAFF. The chain employs TRBV11-2 and TRBJ1-1; D is undetermined. The CDR3 covers 13 residues. The germline V gene encodes CDR1 SGHAT and CDR2 FQNNGV. Trimming took 8 bases from V and 5 from J, leaving 15 bases between them.

This clonotype was detected once. The chain has TRBV20-1 and TRBJ1-1, with D possibly TRBD1 on 6 matching bases. Trimming removed 3 bases at V and 3 bases at J, with 11 bases between. Germline V gene sequence: CDR1 DFQATT, CDR2 SNEGSKA (reference sequence). The CDR3 consists of 13 residues. CDR3: CSAREQGDTEAFF. DNA for the CDR3: TGCAGTGCTAGGGAACAGGGCGACACTGAAGCTTTCTTT.

The table lists this clonotype with a few counts. The chain has TRBV20-1 and TRBJ1-2; D call uncertain. The V end lost 5 bases, the J end lost 0 bases, and 7 bases lay between the germline ends. This CDR3 region has 12 residues. Per germline, CDR1 DFQATT and CDR2 SNEGSKA (reference sequence). CDR3 bases: TGCAGTGCTCTTGGATCTAACTATGGCTACACCTTC. Translated, it gives CSALGSNYGYTF.